These T cell receptor beta chains were read from a single sample in a study of cytomegalovirus exposure and HLA in healthy donors. Sequencing used immunoSEQ multiplex PCR; TCRdb keeps in-frame clones, though not all of them. The sample has about 64,000 clones, about 60% seen once. Sequences were obtained from PBMCs. These receptors all stem from a woman aged 50 to 60 in good health and CMV-seronegative. The CDR3 runs from the conserved cysteine through the conserved F or W. The order of the fields is clone size, D gene, J gene, CDR3 length, V gene, CDR3 protein, CDR3 DNA. A D gene is named only where the DNA matches it firmly. Clone size is not always given. Where it is, it says once, few, many or a class for expanded clones.

clone_size: .; d_call: .; j_call: TRBJ1-2; cdr3_length: 12; v_call: TRBV28; cdr3_aa: CASTKTGDGYTF; cdr3_nt: TGTGCCAGCACTAAGACAGGAGATGGCTACACCTTC
clone_size: .; d_call: TRBD1; j_call: TRBJ1-4; cdr3_length: 15; v_call: TRBV6-5; cdr3_aa: CASSYSTGRPEKLFF; cdr3_nt: TGTGCCAGCAGTTACTCGACAGGGAGGCCCGAAAAACTGTTTTTT
clone_size: few; d_call: .; j_call: TRBJ2-5; cdr3_length: 14; v_call: TRBV6-1; cdr3_aa: CASSPTGTAETQYF; cdr3_nt: TGTGCCAGCAGTCCGACCGGGACTGCGGAGACCCAGTACTTC
clone_size: few; d_call: .; j_call: TRBJ2-7; cdr3_length: 13; v_call: TRBV7-9; cdr3_aa: CASSLSDSYEQYF; cdr3_nt: TGTGCCAGCAGCTTAAGCGACAGCTACGAGCAGTACTTC
clone_size: .; d_call: .; j_call: TRBJ2-1; cdr3_length: 15; v_call: TRBV9; cdr3_aa: CASSVIPSGYNEQFF; cdr3_nt: TGTGCCAGCAGCGTAATCCCCAGCGGCTACAATGAGCAGTTCTTC
clone_size: .; d_call: TRBD2; j_call: TRBJ2-7; cdr3_length: 17; v_call: TRBV25-1; cdr3_aa: CASMNSGSARNMHEQYF; cdr3_nt: TGTGCCAGCATGAATAGCGGGAGCGCCCGAAATATGCACGAGCAGTACTTC
clone_size: few; d_call: .; j_call: TRBJ2-3; cdr3_length: 13; v_call: TRBV7-3; cdr3_aa: CASSIGRADTQYF; cdr3_nt: TGTGCCAGCAGCATCGGCCGGGCAGATACGCAGTATTTT
clone_size: few; d_call: .; j_call: TRBJ2-7; cdr3_length: 13; v_call: TRBV7-2; cdr3_aa: CASRRGGAHEQYF; cdr3_nt: TGTGCCAGCAGACGGGGAGGAGCCCACGAGCAGTACTTC
clone_size: .; d_call: .; j_call: TRBJ2-5; cdr3_length: 13; v_call: TRBV29-1; cdr3_aa: CSVEVAGAKTQYF; cdr3_nt: TGCAGCGTTGAAGTGGCGGGGGCGAAGACCCAGTACTTC
clone_size: medium-sized; d_call: .; j_call: TRBJ1-5; cdr3_length: 16; v_call: TRBV4-3; cdr3_aa: CASSQDIGGGNQPQHF; cdr3_nt: TGCGCCAGCAGCCAAGATATCGGGGGGGGGAATCAGCCCCAGCATTTT
clone_size: few; d_call: TRBD1; j_call: TRBJ2-7; cdr3_length: 13; v_call: TRBV2; cdr3_aa: CASNWDRDNEQYF; cdr3_nt: TGTGCCAGCAACTGGGACAGGGATAACGAGCAGTACTTC
clone_size: .; d_call: TRBD1; j_call: TRBJ2-7; cdr3_length: 14; v_call: TRBV9; cdr3_aa: CASSARQGNYEQYF; cdr3_nt: TGTGCCAGCAGCGCTAGACAGGGAAACTACGAGCAGTACTTC
clone_size: .; d_call: .; j_call: TRBJ1-1; cdr3_length: 14; v_call: TRBV6-5; cdr3_aa: CASSYSAGSGEAFF; cdr3_nt: TGTGCCAGCAGTTACTCAGCAGGGTCAGGGGAAGCTTTCTTT
clone_size: .; d_call: TRBD1; j_call: TRBJ2-7; cdr3_length: 15; v_call: TRBV18; cdr3_aa: CASSPGQGGNYEQYF; cdr3_nt: TGTGCCAGCTCACCTGGACAGGGCGGGAACTACGAGCAGTACTTC
clone_size: .; d_call: .; j_call: TRBJ1-3; cdr3_length: 14; v_call: TRBV6-5; cdr3_aa: CASSYSSSGNTIYF; cdr3_nt: TGTGCCAGCAGTTACTCCAGCTCTGGAAACACCATATATTTT
clone_size: .; d_call: .; j_call: TRBJ2-2; cdr3_length: 17; v_call: TRBV18; cdr3_aa: CASSPPGWGANTGELFF; cdr3_nt: TGTGCCAGCTCACCCCCAGGATGGGGCGCGAACACCGGGGAGCTGTTTTTT
clone_size: .; d_call: TRBD1; j_call: TRBJ1-1; cdr3_length: 14; v_call: TRBV5-4; cdr3_aa: CASSFDRGNTEAFF; cdr3_nt: TGTGCCAGCAGCTTCGACAGGGGGAACACTGAAGCTTTCTTT
clone_size: once; d_call: TRBD2; j_call: TRBJ2-1; cdr3_length: 15; v_call: TRBV7-9; cdr3_aa: CASSSRLAGGGEQFF; cdr3_nt: TGTGCCAGCAGCTCGAGACTAGCGGGAGGGGGTGAGCAGTTCTTC
clone_size: .; d_call: .; j_call: TRBJ2-1; cdr3_length: 14; v_call: TRBV7-3; cdr3_aa: CASSFHQGQNEQFF; cdr3_nt: TGTGCCAGCAGCTTTCACCAGGGGCAGAATGAGCAGTTCTTC
clone_size: .; d_call: TRBD1; j_call: TRBJ2-3; cdr3_length: 17; v_call: TRBV28; cdr3_aa: CASSSPGQATSTDTQYF; cdr3_nt: TGTGCCAGCAGTTCTCCTGGACAGGCAACTAGCACAGATACGCAGTATTTT
clone_size: once; d_call: TRBD1; j_call: TRBJ2-7; cdr3_length: 19; v_call: TRBV7-9; cdr3_aa: CASSLRNIFGTGETYEQYF; cdr3_nt: TGTGCCAGCAGCTTAAGGAATATCTTCGGGACAGGGGAAACCTACGAGCAGTACTTC
clone_size: .; d_call: TRBD1; j_call: TRBJ1-1; cdr3_length: 14; v_call: TRBV7-2; cdr3_aa: CASSLGQWNTEAFF; cdr3_nt: TGTGCCAGCAGCTTGGGACAGTGGAACACTGAAGCTTTCTTT
clone_size: few; d_call: .; j_call: TRBJ2-3; cdr3_length: 16; v_call: TRBV28; cdr3_aa: CASIPSWWESTDTQYF; cdr3_nt: TGTGCCAGCATCCCCTCGTGGTGGGAGAGCACAGATACGCAGTATTTT
clone_size: few; d_call: TRBD1; j_call: TRBJ1-4; cdr3_length: 15; v_call: TRBV2; cdr3_aa: CASSEDPGGWEKLFF; cdr3_nt: TGTGCCAGCAGTGAAGATCCAGGGGGATGGGAAAAACTGTTTTTT
clone_size: few; d_call: .; j_call: TRBJ1-2; cdr3_length: 14; v_call: TRBV28; cdr3_aa: CASSLRHGDYGYTF; cdr3_nt: TGTGCCAGCAGTTTGAGGCACGGGGACTATGGCTACACCTTC
clone_size: .; d_call: .; j_call: TRBJ1-6; cdr3_length: 18; v_call: TRBV4-3; cdr3_aa: CASSQDPSTGKYNSPLHF; cdr3_nt: TGCGCCAGCAGCCAAGACCCCTCGACAGGAAAATATAATTCACCCCTCCACTTT
clone_size: .; d_call: .; j_call: TRBJ2-1; cdr3_length: 16; v_call: TRBV28; cdr3_aa: CASSPRPRGLYNEQFF; cdr3_nt: TGTGCCAGCAGTCCTAGACCCCGAGGACTTTACAATGAGCAGTTCTTC
clone_size: few; d_call: TRBD1; j_call: TRBJ2-7; cdr3_length: 17; v_call: TRBV27; cdr3_aa: CASSIYPPGQVGSEQYF; cdr3_nt: TGTGCCAGCAGTATTTACCCACCGGGACAGGTCGGGTCCGAGCAGTACTTC
clone_size: .; d_call: .; j_call: TRBJ1-1; cdr3_length: 15; v_call: TRBV4-2; cdr3_aa: CASSQDFGGDTEAFF; cdr3_nt: TGTGCCAGCAGCCAAGATTTTGGCGGTGACACTGAAGCTTTCTTT
clone_size: few; d_call: .; j_call: TRBJ2-7; cdr3_length: 14; v_call: TRBV7-3; cdr3_aa: CASSLDWNSYEQYF; cdr3_nt: TGTGCCAGCAGCTTGGACTGGAACTCCTACGAGCAGTACTTC
clone_size: .; d_call: .; j_call: TRBJ2-7; cdr3_length: 13; v_call: TRBV10-3; cdr3_aa: CANRGRDSYEQYF; cdr3_nt: TGTGCCAACAGAGGCAGGGACTCCTACGAGCAGTACTTC
clone_size: .; d_call: TRBD1; j_call: TRBJ1-4; cdr3_length: 16; v_call: TRBV7-2; cdr3_aa: CASSLGWAGGDEKLFF; cdr3_nt: TGTGCCAGCAGCTTGGGGTGGGCAGGGGGCGATGAAAAACTGTTTTTT
clone_size: .; d_call: TRBD1; j_call: TRBJ2-7; cdr3_length: 14; v_call: TRBV10-3; cdr3_aa: CAISDGTGSYEQYF; cdr3_nt: TGTGCCATCAGTGATGGGACAGGGTCCTACGAGCAGTACTTC
clone_size: .; d_call: .; j_call: TRBJ1-4; cdr3_length: 14; v_call: TRBV28; cdr3_aa: CARDYRATNEKLFF; cdr3_nt: TGTGCCCGGGACTACAGGGCAACTAATGAAAAACTGTTTTTT
clone_size: .; d_call: .; j_call: TRBJ2-3; cdr3_length: 13; v_call: TRBV15; cdr3_aa: CATSGDLIDTQYF; cdr3_nt: TGTGCCACCAGCGGGGACTTAATAGATACGCAGTATTTT
clone_size: .; d_call: TRBD1; j_call: TRBJ1-4; cdr3_length: 15; v_call: TRBV28; cdr3_aa: CASSFGTGFGEKLFF; cdr3_nt: TGTGCCAGCAGTTTCGGGACAGGGTTCGGTGAAAAACTGTTTTTT